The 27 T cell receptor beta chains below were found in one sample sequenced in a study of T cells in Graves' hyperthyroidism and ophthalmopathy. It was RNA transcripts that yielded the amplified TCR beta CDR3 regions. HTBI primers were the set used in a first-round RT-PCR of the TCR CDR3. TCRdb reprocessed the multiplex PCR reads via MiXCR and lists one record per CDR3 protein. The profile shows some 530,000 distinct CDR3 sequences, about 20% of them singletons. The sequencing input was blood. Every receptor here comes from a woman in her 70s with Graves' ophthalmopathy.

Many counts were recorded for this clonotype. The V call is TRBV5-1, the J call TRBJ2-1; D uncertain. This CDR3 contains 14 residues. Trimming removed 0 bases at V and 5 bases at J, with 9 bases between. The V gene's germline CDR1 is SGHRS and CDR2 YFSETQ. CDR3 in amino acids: CASSLDALNNEQFF. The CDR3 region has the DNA TGCGCCAGCAGCTTGGACGCCTTAAACAATGAGCAGTTCTTC.

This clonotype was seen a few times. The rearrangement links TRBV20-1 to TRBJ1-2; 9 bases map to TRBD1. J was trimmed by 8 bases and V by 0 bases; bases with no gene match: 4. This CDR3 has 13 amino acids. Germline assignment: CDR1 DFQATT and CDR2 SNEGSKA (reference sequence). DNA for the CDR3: TGCAGTGCTAGAGATTGGACAGGGGAAGGCTACACCTTC. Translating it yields CSARDWTGEGYTF.

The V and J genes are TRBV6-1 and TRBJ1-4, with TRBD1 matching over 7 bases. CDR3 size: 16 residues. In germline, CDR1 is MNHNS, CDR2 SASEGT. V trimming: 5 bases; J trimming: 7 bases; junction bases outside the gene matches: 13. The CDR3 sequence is CASSTSQTGRVEKLFF. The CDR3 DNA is TGTGCCAGCAGTACGTCTCAGACAGGGCGTGTTGAAAAACTGTTTTTT.

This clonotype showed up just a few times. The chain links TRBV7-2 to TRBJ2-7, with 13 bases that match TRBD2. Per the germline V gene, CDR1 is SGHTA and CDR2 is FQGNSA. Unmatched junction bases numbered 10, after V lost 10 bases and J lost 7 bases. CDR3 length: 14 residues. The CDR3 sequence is CATTRTSGSEEQYF. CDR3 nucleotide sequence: TGTGCCACTACCCGGACTAGCGGGAGTGAGGAGCAGTACTTC. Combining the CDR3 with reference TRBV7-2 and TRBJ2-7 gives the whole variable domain GAGVSQSPSNKVTEKGKDVELRCDPISGHTALYWYRQSLGQGLEFLIYFQGNSAPDKSGLPSDRFSAERTGGSVSTLTIQRTQQEDSAVYLCATTRTSGSEEQYFGPGTRLTVT.

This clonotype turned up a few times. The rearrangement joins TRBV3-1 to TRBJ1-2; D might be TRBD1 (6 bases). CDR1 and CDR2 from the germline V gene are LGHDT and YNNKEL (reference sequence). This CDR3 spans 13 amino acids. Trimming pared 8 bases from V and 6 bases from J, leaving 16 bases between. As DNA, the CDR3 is TGTGCCAGCGGTACAGGGCGTATAAATGGCTACACCTTC. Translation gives CASGTGRINGYTF.

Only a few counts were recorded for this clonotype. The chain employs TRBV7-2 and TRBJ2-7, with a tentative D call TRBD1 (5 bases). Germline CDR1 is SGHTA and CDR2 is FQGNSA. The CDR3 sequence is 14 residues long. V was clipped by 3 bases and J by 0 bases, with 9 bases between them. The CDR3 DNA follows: TGTGCCAGCAGCTTGGGGCGGTACTCCTACGAGCAGTACTTC. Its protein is CASSLGRYSYEQYF.

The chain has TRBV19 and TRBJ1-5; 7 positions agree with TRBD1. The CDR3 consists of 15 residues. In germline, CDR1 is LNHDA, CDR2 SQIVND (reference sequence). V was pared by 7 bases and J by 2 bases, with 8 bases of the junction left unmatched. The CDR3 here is CASTRQGVGNQPQHF. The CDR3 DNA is TGTGCCAGTACTAGACAGGGAGTGGGCAATCAGCCCCAGCATTTT. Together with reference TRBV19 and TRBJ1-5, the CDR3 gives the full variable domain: DGGITQSPKYLFRKEGQNVTLSCEQNLNHDAMYWYRQDPGQGLRLIYYSQIVNDFQKGDIAEGYSVSREKKESFPLTVTSAQKNPTAFYLCASTRQGVGNQPQHFGDGTRLSIL.

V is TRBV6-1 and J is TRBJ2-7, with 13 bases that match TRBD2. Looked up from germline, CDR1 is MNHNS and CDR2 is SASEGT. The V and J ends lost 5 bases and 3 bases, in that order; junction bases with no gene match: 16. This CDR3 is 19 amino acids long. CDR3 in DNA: TGTGCCAGCAGTAGACTTCGTGCGGTGGGGACTAGCGGGGTCTACGAGCAGTACTTC. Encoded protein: CASSRLRAVGTSGVYEQYF.

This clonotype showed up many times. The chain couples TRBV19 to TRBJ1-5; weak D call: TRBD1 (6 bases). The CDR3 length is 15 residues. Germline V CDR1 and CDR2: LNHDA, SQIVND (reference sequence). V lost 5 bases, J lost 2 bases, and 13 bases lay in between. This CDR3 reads CASSLTRGGNQPQHF. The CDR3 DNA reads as TGTGCCAGTAGTTTAACCAGGGGAGGCAATCAGCCCCAGCATTTT.

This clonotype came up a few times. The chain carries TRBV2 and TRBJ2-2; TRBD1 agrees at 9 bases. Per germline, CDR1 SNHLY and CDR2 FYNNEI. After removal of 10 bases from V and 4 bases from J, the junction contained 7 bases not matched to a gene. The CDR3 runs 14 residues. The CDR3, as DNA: TGTGCCACAGGGGGACAGGGACTCACCGGGGAGCTGTTTTTT. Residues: CATGGQGLTGELFF.

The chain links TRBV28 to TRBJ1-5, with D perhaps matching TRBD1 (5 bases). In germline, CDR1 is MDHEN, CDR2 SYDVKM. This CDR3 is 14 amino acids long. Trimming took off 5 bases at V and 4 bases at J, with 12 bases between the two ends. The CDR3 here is CASSLGATNQPQHF. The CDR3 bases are TGTGCCAGCAGTCTAGGGGCAACAAATCAGCCCCAGCATTTT.

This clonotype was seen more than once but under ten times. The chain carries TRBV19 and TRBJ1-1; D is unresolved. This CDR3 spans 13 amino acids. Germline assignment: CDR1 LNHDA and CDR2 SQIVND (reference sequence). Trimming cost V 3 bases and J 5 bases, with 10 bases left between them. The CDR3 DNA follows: TGTGCCAGTAGTATTTACCCTGAGACTGAAGCTTTCTTT. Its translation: CASSIYPETEAFF.

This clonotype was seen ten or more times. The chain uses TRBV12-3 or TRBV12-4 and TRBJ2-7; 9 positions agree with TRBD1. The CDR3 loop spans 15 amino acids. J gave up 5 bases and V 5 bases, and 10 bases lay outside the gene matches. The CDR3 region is CASSPPGQGRNEQYF. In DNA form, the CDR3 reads TGTGCCAGCAGTCCTCCGGGACAGGGAAGGAACGAGCAGTACTTC.

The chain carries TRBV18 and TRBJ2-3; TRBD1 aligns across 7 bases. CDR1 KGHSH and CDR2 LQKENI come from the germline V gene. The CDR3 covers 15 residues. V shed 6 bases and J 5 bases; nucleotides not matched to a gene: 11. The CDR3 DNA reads TGTGCCAGCTCGCGTATGGCCAGGGGGATAGATACGCAGTATTTT. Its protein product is CASSRMARGIDTQYF.

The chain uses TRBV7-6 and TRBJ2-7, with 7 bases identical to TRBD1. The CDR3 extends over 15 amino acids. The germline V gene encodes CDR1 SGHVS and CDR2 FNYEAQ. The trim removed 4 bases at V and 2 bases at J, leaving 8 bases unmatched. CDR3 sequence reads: CASSSLEGAPYEQYF. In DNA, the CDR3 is TGTGCCAGCAGCTCCCTCGAGGGGGCGCCCTACGAGCAGTACTTC.

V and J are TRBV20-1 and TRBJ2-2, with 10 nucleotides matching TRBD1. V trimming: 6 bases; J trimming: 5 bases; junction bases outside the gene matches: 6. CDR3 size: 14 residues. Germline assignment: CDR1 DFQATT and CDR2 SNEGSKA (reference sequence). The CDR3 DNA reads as TGCAGTGCCCGGGACAGGGGTCTGACCGGGGAGCTGTTTTTT. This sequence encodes CSARDRGLTGELFF.

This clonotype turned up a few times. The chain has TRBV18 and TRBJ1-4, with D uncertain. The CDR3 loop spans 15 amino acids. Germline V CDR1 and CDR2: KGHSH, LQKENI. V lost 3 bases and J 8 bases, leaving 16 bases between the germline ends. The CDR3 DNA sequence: TGTGCCAGCTCACCTCCGCGAGTCCGCGAGGAAAAACTGTTTTTT. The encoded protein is CASSPPRVREEKLFF.

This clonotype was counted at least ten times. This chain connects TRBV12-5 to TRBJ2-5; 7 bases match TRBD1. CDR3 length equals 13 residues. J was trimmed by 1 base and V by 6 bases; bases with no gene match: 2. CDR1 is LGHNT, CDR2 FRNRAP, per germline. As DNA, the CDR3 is TGTGCTAGTGGCAGGGACAGCCAAGAGACCCAGTACTTC. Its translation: CASGRDSQETQYF.

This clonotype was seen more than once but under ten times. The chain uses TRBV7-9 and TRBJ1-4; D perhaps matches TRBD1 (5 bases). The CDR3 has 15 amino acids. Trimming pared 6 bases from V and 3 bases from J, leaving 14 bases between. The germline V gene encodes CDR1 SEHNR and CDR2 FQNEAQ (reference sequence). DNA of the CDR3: TGTGCCAGCAGATTCGGGGCGCTTCCTAATGAAAAACTGTTTTTT. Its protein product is CASRFGALPNEKLFF.

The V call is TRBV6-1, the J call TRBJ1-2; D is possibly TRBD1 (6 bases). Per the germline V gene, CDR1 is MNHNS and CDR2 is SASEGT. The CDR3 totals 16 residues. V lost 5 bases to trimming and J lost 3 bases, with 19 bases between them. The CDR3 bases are TGTGCCAGCAGTTTCCACGCACTCAGGGGAGACTATGGCTACACCTTC. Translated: CASSFHALRGDYGYTF.

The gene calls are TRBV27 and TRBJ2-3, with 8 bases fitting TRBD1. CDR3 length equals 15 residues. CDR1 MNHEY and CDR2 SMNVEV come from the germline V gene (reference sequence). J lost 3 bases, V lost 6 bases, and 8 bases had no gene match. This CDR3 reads CASSRTGIVTDTQYF. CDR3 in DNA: TGTGCCAGCAGCAGGACAGGGATTGTTACAGATACGCAGTATTTT.

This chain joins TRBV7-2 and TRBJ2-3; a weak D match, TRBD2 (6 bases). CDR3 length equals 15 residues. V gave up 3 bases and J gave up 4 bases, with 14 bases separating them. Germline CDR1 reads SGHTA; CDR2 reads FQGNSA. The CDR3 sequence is CASSLGTGSADTQYF. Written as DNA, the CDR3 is TGTGCCAGCAGCTTGGGAACCGGGAGTGCAGATACGCAGTATTTT.

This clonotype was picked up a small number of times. The CDR3 region has the DNA TGTGCTAGTAGGGCAGGTAGCCTCAATGAGCAGTTCTTC. This codes for CASRAGSLNEQFF. The J gene is TRBJ2-1, the V gene TRBV12-5; D call uncertain. The CDR3 is 13 residues long. The germline CDR1 and CDR2 sequences are LGHNT and FRNRAP. Trimming took off 8 bases at V and 6 bases at J, with 14 bases between the two ends. Complete variable domain (other parts from reference TRBV12-5 and TRBJ2-1): DARVTQTPRHKVTEMGQEVTMRCQPILGHNTVFWYRQTMMQGLELLAYFRNRAPLDDSGMPKDRFSAEMPDATLATLKIQPSEPRDSAVYFCASRAGSLNEQFFGPGTRLTVL.

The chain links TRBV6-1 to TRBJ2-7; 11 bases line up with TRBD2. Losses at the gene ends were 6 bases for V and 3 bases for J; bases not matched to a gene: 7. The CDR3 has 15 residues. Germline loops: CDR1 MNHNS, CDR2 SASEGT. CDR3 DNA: TGTGCCAGCAGCTTTAGCGGGGGGGTCATCTACGAGCAGTACTTC. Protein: CASSFSGGVIYEQYF.

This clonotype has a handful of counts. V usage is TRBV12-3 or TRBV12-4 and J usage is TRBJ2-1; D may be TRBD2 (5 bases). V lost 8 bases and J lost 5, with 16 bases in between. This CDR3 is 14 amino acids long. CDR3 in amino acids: CASYLFSADNEQFF. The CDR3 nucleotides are TGTGCCAGCTACCTTTTTAGCGCCGACAATGAGCAGTTCTTC.

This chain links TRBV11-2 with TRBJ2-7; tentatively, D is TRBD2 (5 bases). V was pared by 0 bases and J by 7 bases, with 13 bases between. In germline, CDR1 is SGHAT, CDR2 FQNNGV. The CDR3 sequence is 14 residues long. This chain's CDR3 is CASSLDELGLEQYF. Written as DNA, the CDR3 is TGTGCCAGCAGCTTAGACGAACTAGGGTTAGAGCAGTACTTC.

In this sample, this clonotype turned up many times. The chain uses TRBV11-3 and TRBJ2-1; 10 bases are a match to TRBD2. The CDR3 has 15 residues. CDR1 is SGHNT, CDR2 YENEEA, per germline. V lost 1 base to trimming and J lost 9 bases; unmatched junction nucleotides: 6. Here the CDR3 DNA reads TGTGCCAGCAGCTTAGGAGCAGCGGGAGGGTTTGAGCAGTTCTTC. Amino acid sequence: CASSLGAAGGFEQFF. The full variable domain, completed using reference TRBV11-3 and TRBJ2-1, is EAGVVQSPRYKIIEKKQPVAFWCNPISGHNTLYWYLQNLGQGPELLIRYENEEAVDDSQLPKDRFSAERLKGVDSTLKIQPAELGDSAVYLCASSLGAAGGFEQFFGPGTRLTVL.